Presented here are 9 T cell receptor beta chains from one specimen sequenced in a study of OX40 agonist ivuxolimab in advanced cancers. Measured with immunoSEQ multiplex PCR; TCRdb has only the in-frame clones, and not every one. Of some 15,000 clones listed, around four fifths are singletons. The sample in question was CD4+ or CD8+ T cells sorted from blood, obtained in a trial of the OX40 agonist ivuxolimab. All receptors derive from an adult with an advanced solid tumor such as melanoma, head and neck, liver or kidney cancer.

V usage is TRBV27 and J usage is TRBJ2-1; D may correspond to TRBD1 or TRBD2 (6 bases each). Trimming removed 5 bases at V and 0 bases at J, with 14 bases between. Germline assignment: CDR1 MNHEY and CDR2 SMNVEV (reference sequence). There are 16 residues in the CDR3. Here the CDR3 reads CASSLRGASSYNEQFF. The CDR3 nucleotides are TGTGCCAGCAGTCTAAGGGGGGCCAGCTCCTACAATGAGCAGTTCTTC.

V is TRBV5-1 and J is TRBJ2-7; D is unclear. Deletions cut 0 bases from V and 4 bases from J, with 8 bases between. The CDR3 covers 13 residues. CDR1 and CDR2 (germline): SGHRS, YFSETQ. The DNA of the CDR3 is TGCGCCAGCAGCTTGGGCGGCCCTTACGAGCAGTACTTC. Its translation is CASSLGGPYEQYF.

This chain links TRBV7-3 with TRBJ2-1; D uncertain. This CDR3 spans 16 amino acids. Trimming cost V 4 bases and J 4 bases, with 17 bases left between them. Germline V gene lookup returns CDR1 SGHTA and CDR2 FQGTGA. The CDR3 DNA reads as TGTGCCAGCAGCTCGAGAGGCGGCGAAACATACAATGAGCAGTTCTTC. Amino acids: CASSSRGGETYNEQFF.

The chain combines TRBV27 with TRBJ2-7, with unresolved D. Between the trimmed V and J ends, which lost 3 bases and 2 bases, there was a span of 8 bases. This CDR3 region has 13 residues. CDR1 is MNHEY and CDR2 is SMNVEV in the germline V gene (reference sequence). The CDR3 region is CASSFGVTYEQYF. The CDR3 nucleotides read TGTGCCAGCAGTTTTGGGGTTACCTACGAGCAGTACTTC.

This chain links TRBV21-1 with TRBJ2-3; the table's D call, TRBD2, has no DNA check behind it. TRBV21-1 is a known pseudogene. This CDR3 spans 17 amino acids. DNA of the CDR3: TGTGCCAGCAGGAAGCCAATTAGCGCCTCTAGCACAGATACGCAGTATTTT. This codes for CASRKPISASSTDTQYF.

The J gene is TRBJ2-7, the V gene TRBV7-6, with D possibly matching TRBD1 (6 bases). V lost 2 bases, J lost 2 bases, and 7 bases lay in between. Germline V gene sequence: CDR1 SGHVS, CDR2 FNYEAQ. The CDR3 sequence is 13 residues long. The CDR3 region has the DNA TGTGCCAGCAGCTTAAGGACAGCCTACGAGCAGTACTTC. Protein product: CASSLRTAYEQYF.

This sequence joins TRBV4-2 and TRBJ2-3; D is unresolved. CDR3 length equals 13 residues. Between the trimmed V and J ends, which lost 6 bases and 1 base, there was a span of 8 bases. The germline CDR1 and CDR2 sequences are LGHNA and YNFKEQ. In nucleotides, the CDR3 is TGTGCCAGCAGATCTAGGGGCACAGATACGCAGTATTTT. It encodes CASRSRGTDTQYF.

V gene TRBV4-3 combines with J gene TRBJ2-1; TRBD1 agrees at 10 bases. The CDR3 contains 16 residues. The ends lost 6 bases at V and 8 bases at J; junction bases unmatched: 13. CDR1 is LGHNA and CDR2 is YSLEER in the germline V gene. CDR3 in amino acids: CASRFSGTGERYEQFF. Here the CDR3 DNA reads TGCGCCAGCAGGTTCTCCGGGACAGGGGAAAGGTATGAGCAGTTCTTC.

The chain uses TRBV5-6 and TRBJ1-5; D is unclear. Trimming stripped 0 bases from V and 1 base from J, with 2 bases between. From germline, CDR1 is SGHDT and CDR2 YYEEEE. This CDR3 region has 13 residues. The chain's CDR3 is CASSLASNQPQHF. The CDR3 DNA is TGTGCCAGCAGCTTGGCGAGCAATCAGCCCCAGCATTTT.